This T cell receptor beta chain was sequenced in a study of chemoradiotherapy in HPV16-positive cancers. Across the whole study: Functional T-cell assays on a couple of HPV16-positive patients' cells defined candidate HPV-specific clones and common TCR motifs.

The repertoire was sequenced with immunoSEQ multiplex PCR; TCRdb's copy has only in-frame clones and lacks some. Of fewer than 40,000 clones in the sample, around 80% were seen once. Germline V CDR1 and CDR2: SGHRS, YFSETQ. This CDR3 comprises 15 residues. J lost 3 bases, V lost 7 bases, and 11 bases had no gene match. Material: blood, obtained from a patient who underwent chemoradiotherapy. The sequence came from a human donor with HPV-associated anogenital cancer. The chain combines TRBV5-1 with TRBJ2-3; the match to TRBD1 covers 7 bases. The CDR3 nucleotides read TGCGCCAGCGGACGACAGGGTTTTCTGACAGATACGCAGTATTTT. It specifies CASGRQGFLTDTQYF.